The rows below give T cell receptor beta chains drawn from one sample of a study of Graves' ophthalmopathy and Graves' hyperthyroidism. TCRdb used MiXCR to reprocess the multiplex PCR reads, holding one entry per CDR3 protein. This table has around 600,000 distinct CDR3 sequences, roughly 39% appearing once. Material for sequencing was peripheral blood. The receptors shown here come from an adult man with Graves' ophthalmopathy. The conserved cysteine and the conserved F or W are not part of the CDR3 here. Fields, in order: J gene, clone size, V gene, CDR3 protein. For some rows the clone size is stated as once, few or many, or as a class when expanded; others skip it.

>TRBJ1-2|.|TRBV4-3
ASSPGESRYGYT
>TRBJ2-5|.|TRBV2
ASSRWSTETQY
>TRBJ2-7|.|TRBV4-2
ASSQDLASRTYEQY
>TRBJ2-7|.|TRBV7-2
TSSPRERGGREQY
>TRBJ1-2|.|TRBV2
ASSLQGTANYGYT
>TRBJ2-6|.|TRBV11-1
ALQGWGSGRAGANVLT
>TRBJ1-1|.|TRBV25-1
ASSEQGQGGTEAF
>TRBJ2-5|.|TRBV11-2
ASSLGVPRQGLETQY
>TRBJ2-4|few|TRBV29-1
SVELTEGDIQY
>TRBJ1-2|many|TRBV2
ASSKEYGYT
>TRBJ2-7|many|TRBV5-1
ASSFRDSYEQY
>TRBJ1-5|.|TRBV2
AWSVRDRGAQH